The 10 T cell receptor beta chains given below trace back to one sample, sequenced in a study of CD8 T cells in ankylosing spondylitis. In TCRdb, the 5' RACE reads were re-called with MiXCR into one record per CDR3 protein. The repertoire holds 200,000 to 250,000 distinct CDR3 sequences, roughly a tenth seen once, with over 20% in the top ten. Sequencing used blood, either unsorted or a sorted T cell fraction (not recorded which). These receptors were taken from a male donor with ankylosing spondylitis or in good health (not recorded which).

The gene calls are TRBV5-8 and TRBJ1-2; TRBD1 agrees at 10 bases. V lost 5 bases to trimming and J lost 8 bases; unmatched junction nucleotides: 6. There are 13 residues in the CDR3. Germline values: CDR1 SGHTS, CDR2 YDEGEE. In nucleotides, the CDR3 is TGTGCCAGCAGGCTGACAGGGGGCGTCGGCTACACCTTC. Its protein is CASRLTGGVGYTF.

This clonotype showed up many times. The V gene is TRBV20-1, the J gene TRBJ1-5; no reliable D call. The CDR3 has 17 residues. V gave up 0 bases and J gave up 2 bases, with 17 bases separating them. CDR1 and CDR2 from the germline V gene are DFQATT and SNEGSKA (reference sequence). CDR3 bases: TGCAGTGCTAGAGATCCGCGGGCAGCGCCTGGCAATCAGCCCCAGCATTTT. It translates to CSARDPRAAPGNQPQHF.

Remarks on this clonotype: This clone may be a read error of a much larger clone one base away. This rearrangement joins TRBV9 to TRBJ1-2, with D unclear. Looked up from germline, CDR1 is SGDLS and CDR2 is YYNGEE. CDR3 length: 15 amino acids. CDR3 sequence reads: CASSVASGTNHGYTF. CDR3 nucleotides: TGTGCCAGCAGCGTAGCAAGCGGTACTAACCATGGCTACACCTTC. Full variable domain (outside the CDR3, taken from reference TRBV9 and TRBJ1-2): DSGVTQTPKHLITATGQRVTLRCSPRSGDLSVYWYQQSLDQGLQFLIQYYNGEERAKGNILERFSAQQFPDLHSELNLSSLELGDSALYFCASSVASGTNHGYTFGSGTRLTVV.

In regard to this clonotype: A much larger clone differs from this one at a single base, so this may be a read error. This chain connects TRBV6-5 to TRBJ2-7; D gene uncertain. The V and J ends lost 5 bases and 9 bases respectively, with 11 bases between them. Germline loops: CDR1 MNHEY, CDR2 SVGAGI. This CDR3 is 11 amino acids long. The CDR3 region has the DNA TGTGCCAGCAGTAATGGTATCCCGCAGTACTTC. Translated, it gives CASSNGIPQYF.

This chain links TRBV28 with TRBJ1-2; D may be TRBD1 (5 bases). Germline CDR1 is MDHEN and CDR2 is SYDVKM. V was pared by 6 bases and J by 12 bases, with 17 bases between. The CDR3 runs 12 residues. In DNA form, the CDR3 reads TGTGCCAGCAGGACGGGGGTGCGGGGCGACACCTTC. It encodes CASRTGVRGDTF.

This clonotype was seen repeatedly, ten times or more. The genes are TRBV7-6 and TRBJ2-3; 9 positions agree with TRBD2. The CDR3 is 15 amino acids. V was pared by 5 bases and J by 3 bases, with 6 bases of the junction left unmatched. The germline CDR1 and CDR2 sequences are SGHVS and FNYEAQ. CDR3 sequence reads: CASSGTSGLTDTQYF. The CDR3 DNA is TGTGCCAGCAGCGGCACTAGCGGGCTGACAGATACGCAGTATTTT.

This clonotype came up a few times. The chain carries TRBV5-1 and TRBJ2-7, with a weak D call TRBD1 (5 bases). The CDR3 length is 12 residues. Germline loops: CDR1 SGHRS, CDR2 YFSETQ. The ends were cut back, 3 bases at V and 5 bases at J, with 9 bases in the middle. As DNA, the CDR3 is TGCGCCAGCAGCTCAGGGAACAACGAGCAGTACTTC. Protein sequence: CASSSGNNEQYF.

This clonotype was picked up many times. The chain combines TRBV7-6 with TRBJ2-3; 14 nucleotides align to TRBD2. V was clipped by 3 bases and J by 4 bases; unmatched bases: 6. Germline CDR1 reads SGHVS; CDR2 reads FNYEAQ. CDR3 length equals 17 residues. CDR3 loop: CASSLGLAGDGADTQYF. The CDR3 coding sequence is TGTGCCAGCAGCTTGGGACTAGCGGGGGATGGGGCAGATACGCAGTATTTT.

This clonotype was detected ten times or more. The chain recombines TRBV10-3 with TRBJ2-3; no firm D call. Trimming left V 4 bases short and J 0 bases short, with 11 bases between. The CDR3 is made up of 15 amino acids. The germline V gene encodes CDR1 ENHRY and CDR2 SYGVKD. Here the CDR3 reads CAISGVSISTDTQYF. CDR3 in DNA: TGTGCCATCAGTGGAGTTAGTATAAGCACAGATACGCAGTATTTT.

This clonotype appeared many times. This chain connects TRBV20-1 to TRBJ1-5; D gene unclear. Germline values: CDR1 DFQATT, CDR2 SNEGSKA (reference sequence). CDR3 size: 13 residues. Trimming removed 1 base from V and 8 bases from J, with 12 bases in between. The CDR3 nucleotides are TGCAGTGCTAGAGGCACAAAGGGTGAGCCCCAGCATTTT. It is translated as CSARGTKGEPQHF.